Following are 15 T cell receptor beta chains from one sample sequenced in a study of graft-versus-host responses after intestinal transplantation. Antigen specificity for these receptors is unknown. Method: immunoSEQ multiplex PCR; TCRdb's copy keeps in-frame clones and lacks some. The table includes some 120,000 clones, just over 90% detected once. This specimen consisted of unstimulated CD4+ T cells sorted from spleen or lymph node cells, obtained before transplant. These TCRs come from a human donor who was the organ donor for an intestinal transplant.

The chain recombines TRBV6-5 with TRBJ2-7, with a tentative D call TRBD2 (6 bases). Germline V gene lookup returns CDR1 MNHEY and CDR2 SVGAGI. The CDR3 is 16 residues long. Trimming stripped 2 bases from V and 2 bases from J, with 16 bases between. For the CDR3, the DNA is TGTGCCAGCAGTTACGTGAGTGGGACTGCTACCTACGAGCAGTACTTC. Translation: CASSYVSGTATYEQYF.

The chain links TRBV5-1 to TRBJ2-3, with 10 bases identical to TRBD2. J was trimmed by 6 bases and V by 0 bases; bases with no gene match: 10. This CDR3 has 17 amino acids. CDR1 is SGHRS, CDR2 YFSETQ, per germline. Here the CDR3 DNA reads TGCGCCAGCAGCTTGGTGTTCCAGCGGGAGGGCCCCGATACGCAGTATTTT. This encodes CASSLVFQREGPDTQYF.

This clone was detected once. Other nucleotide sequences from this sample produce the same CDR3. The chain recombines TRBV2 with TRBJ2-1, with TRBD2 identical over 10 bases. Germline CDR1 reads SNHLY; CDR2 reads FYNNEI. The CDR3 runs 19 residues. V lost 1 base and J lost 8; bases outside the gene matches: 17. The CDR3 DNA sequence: TGTGCCAGCAGTGAAGGTGGTCTAGCGGGAGTATTTCGGTTAGATGAGCAGTTCTTC. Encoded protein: CASSEGGLAGVFRLDEQFF.

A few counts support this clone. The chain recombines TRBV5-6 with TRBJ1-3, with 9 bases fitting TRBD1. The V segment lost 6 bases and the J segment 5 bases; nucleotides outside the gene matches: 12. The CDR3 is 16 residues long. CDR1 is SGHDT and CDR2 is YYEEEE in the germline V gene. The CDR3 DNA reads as TGTGCCAGCACCCACTGGGACAGGGTGTTAAGAAACACCATATATTTT. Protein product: CASTHWDRVLRNTIYF.

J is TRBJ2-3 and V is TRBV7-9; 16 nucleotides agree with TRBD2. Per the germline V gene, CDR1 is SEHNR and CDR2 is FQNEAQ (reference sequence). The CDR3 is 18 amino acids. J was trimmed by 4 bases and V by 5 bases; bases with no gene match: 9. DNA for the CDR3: TGTGCCAGCAGCCCCGGGACTAGCGGGAGGGCCGGCGCAGATACGCAGTATTTT. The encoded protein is CASSPGTSGRAGADTQYF.

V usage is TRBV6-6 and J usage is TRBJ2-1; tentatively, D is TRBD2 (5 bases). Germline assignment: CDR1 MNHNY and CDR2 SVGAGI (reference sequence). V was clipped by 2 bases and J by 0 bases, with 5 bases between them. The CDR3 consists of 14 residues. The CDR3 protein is CASSYEGSYNEQFF. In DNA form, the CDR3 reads TGTGCCAGCAGTTACGAGGGCTCCTACAATGAGCAGTTCTTC.

CDR3 bases: TGTGCCAGCAGCCAGACCGGGGACAGGCGCGCCTACGAGCAGTACTTC. Protein product: CASSQTGDRRAYEQYF. The chain combines TRBV27 with TRBJ2-7, with 8 nucleotides matching TRBD1. CDR3 length: 16 residues. V trimming: 6 bases; J trimming: 2 bases; junction bases outside the gene matches: 12. Looked up from germline, CDR1 is MNHEY and CDR2 is SMNVEV (reference sequence).

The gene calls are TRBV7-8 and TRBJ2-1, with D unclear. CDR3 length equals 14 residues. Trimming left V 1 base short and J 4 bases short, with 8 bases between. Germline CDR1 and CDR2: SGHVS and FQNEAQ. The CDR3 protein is CASSLGRIYNEQFF. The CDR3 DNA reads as TGTGCCAGCAGCTTAGGCCGGATTTACAATGAGCAGTTCTTC. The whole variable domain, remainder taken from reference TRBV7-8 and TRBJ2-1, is GAGVSQSPRYKVAKRGQDVALRCDPISGHVSLFWYQQALGQGPEFLTYFQNEAQLDKSGLPSDRFFAERPEGSVSTLKIQRTQQEDSAVYLCASSLGRIYNEQFFGPGTRLTVL.

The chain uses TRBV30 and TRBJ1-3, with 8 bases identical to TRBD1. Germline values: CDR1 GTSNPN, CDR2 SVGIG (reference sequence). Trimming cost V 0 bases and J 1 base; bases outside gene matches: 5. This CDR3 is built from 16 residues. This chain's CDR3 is CAWSVRRQGSGNTIYF. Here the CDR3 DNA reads TGTGCCTGGAGTGTACGTAGACAGGGGTCTGGAAACACCATATATTTT.

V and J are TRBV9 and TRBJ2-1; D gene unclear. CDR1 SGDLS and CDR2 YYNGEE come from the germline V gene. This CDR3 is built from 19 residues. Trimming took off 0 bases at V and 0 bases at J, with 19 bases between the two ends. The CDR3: CASSVATGLSGSSYNEQFF. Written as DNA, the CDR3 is TGTGCCAGCAGCGTAGCGACTGGCCTATCTGGAAGCTCCTACAATGAGCAGTTCTTC.

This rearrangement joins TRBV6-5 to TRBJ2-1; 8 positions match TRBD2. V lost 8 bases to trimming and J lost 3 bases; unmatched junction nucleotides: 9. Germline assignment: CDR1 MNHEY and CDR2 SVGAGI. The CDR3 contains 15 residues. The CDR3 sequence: CASQSGLAGYNEQFF. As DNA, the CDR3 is TGTGCCAGCCAATCGGGGCTAGCGGGCTACAATGAGCAGTTCTTC.

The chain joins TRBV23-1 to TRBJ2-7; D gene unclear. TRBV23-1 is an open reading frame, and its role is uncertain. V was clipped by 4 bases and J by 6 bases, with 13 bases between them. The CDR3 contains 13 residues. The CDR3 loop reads CASSRASRCEQYF. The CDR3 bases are TGCGCCAGCAGTCGGGCTTCAAGGTGCGAGCAGTACTTC.

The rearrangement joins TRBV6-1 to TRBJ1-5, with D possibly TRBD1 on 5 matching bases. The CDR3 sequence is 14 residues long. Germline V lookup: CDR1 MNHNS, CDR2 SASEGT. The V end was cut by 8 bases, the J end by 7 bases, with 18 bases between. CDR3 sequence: CASVASGAQQPQHF. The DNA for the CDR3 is TGTGCCAGCGTGGCGTCTGGGGCTCAACAGCCCCAGCATTTT.

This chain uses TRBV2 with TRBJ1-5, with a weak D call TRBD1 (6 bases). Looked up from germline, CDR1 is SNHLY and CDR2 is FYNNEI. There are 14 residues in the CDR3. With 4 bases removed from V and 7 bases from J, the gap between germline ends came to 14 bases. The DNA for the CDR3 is TGTGCCAGCAGTGCAACAGGGAATAGGCAGCCCCAGCATTTT. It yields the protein CASSATGNRQPQHF.

As DNA, the CDR3 is TGTGCCAGCCTCGACAGTTACTCCTCTGGAAACACCATATATTTT. Translation gives CASLDSYSSGNTIYF. V is TRBV7-9 and J is TRBJ1-3, with D perhaps TRBD1 (5 bases). V shed 8 bases and J shed 0 bases, with 14 bases lying between them. The CDR3 contains 15 residues. CDR1 and CDR2 (germline): SEHNR, FQNEAQ (reference sequence).